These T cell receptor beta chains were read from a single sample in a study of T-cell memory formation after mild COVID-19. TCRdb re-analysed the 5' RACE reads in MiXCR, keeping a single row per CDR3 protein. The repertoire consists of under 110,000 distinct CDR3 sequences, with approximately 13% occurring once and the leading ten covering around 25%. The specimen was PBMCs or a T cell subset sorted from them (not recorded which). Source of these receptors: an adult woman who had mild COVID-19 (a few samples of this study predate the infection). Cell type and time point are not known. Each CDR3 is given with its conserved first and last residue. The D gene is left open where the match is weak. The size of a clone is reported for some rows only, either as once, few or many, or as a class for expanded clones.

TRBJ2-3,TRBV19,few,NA,TGTGCCAGTAGTATAGGGGGCGCGGGGGCGTTGGATACGCAGTATTTT,CASSIGGAGALDTQYF
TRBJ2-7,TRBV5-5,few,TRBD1,TGTGCCAGCAGCGCCTCGGGACAGGGCCACGAGCAGTACTTC,CASSASGQGHEQYF
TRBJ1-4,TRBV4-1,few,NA,TGCGCCAGCAGCCAAGATCGGGGTGGCAGGGCGAGCGAAAAACTGTTTTTT,CASSQDRGGRASEKLFF
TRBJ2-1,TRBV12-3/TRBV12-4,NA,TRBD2,TGTGCCAGCAGTTTGAGCAGCGGGGGGAACAATGAGCAGTTCTTC,CASSLSSGGNNEQFF
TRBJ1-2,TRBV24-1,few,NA,TGTGCCACCAGTGATTTGCGAGCCGGCCAGACCTATGGCTACACCTTC,CATSDLRAGQTYGYTF
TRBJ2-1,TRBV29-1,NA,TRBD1,TGCAGCGTTCCCCCGGGACAGGGGGGGGTGTGGTCCTACAATGAGCAGTTCTTC,CSVPPGQGGVWSYNEQFF
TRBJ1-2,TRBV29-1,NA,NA,TGCAGCGTTGATCACACGGACGGTTACTATGGCTACACCTTC,CSVDHTDGYYGYTF
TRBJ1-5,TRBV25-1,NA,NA,TGTGCCAGCAGTGTTCGGAATCAGCCCCAGCATTTT,CASSVRNQPQHF
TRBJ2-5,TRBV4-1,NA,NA,TGCGCCAGCAGCCAAGAGTTAGGGACCTATCAAGAGACCCAGTACTTC,CASSQELGTYQETQYF
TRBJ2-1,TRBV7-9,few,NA,TGTGCCAGCAGCCTACCCGGGCACCACAATGAGCAGTTCTTC,CASSLPGHHNEQFF
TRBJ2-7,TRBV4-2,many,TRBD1,TGTGCCAGCAGCCGCGGAGGGACAGGGGCTTCCTACGAGCAGTACTTC,CASSRGGTGASYEQYF
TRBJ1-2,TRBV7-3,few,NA,TGTGCCAGCAGCTTAAACGGACAGAGTAACTATGGCTACACCTTC,CASSLNGQSNYGYTF
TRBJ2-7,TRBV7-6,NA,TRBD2,TGTGCCAGCAGCCCGGAGACTAGCGGGACCACGGGGGAGCAGTACTTC,CASSPETSGTTGEQYF
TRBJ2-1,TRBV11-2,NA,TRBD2,TGTGCCAGCAGGTCTCACGGACTAGCGCGGACCAATGAGCAGTTCTTC,CASRSHGLARTNEQFF
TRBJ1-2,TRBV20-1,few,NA,TGCAGTGCTAGAGATTGGAGCGATGGCTACACCTTC,CSARDWSDGYTF
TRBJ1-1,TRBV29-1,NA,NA,TGCAGCGTTGAATCGGGGGTGAGAGCTTTCTTT,CSVESGVRAFF
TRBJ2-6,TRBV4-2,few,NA,TGTGCCAGCAGCCATGAGGGTAAAAGCTCTGGGGCCAACGTCCTGACTTTC,CASSHEGKSSGANVLTF
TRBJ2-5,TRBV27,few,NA,TGTGCCAGCAGTTCACCGGGACACAAAGAGACCCAGTACTTC,CASSSPGHKETQYF
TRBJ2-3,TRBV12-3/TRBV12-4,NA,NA,TGTGCCAGCAGTTTCCCCACAGATACGCAGTATTTT,CASSFPTDTQYF
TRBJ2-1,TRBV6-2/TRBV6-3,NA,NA,TGTGCCAGCAGCCGGGACCCCGAGGGCAATGAGCAGTTCTTC,CASSRDPEGNEQFF
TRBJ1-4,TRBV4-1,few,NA,TGCGCCAGCAGCCACCCCCGGGACGGAGGAAATGAAAAACTGTTTTTT,CASSHPRDGGNEKLFF
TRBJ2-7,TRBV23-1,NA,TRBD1,TGCGCCAGCAGTCAATCGTCGTGGACAGGGATCTACGAGCAGTACTTC,CASSQSSWTGIYEQYF
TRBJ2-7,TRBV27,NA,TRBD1,TGTGCCAGCAGTTTACGGGGACAGGGCTACGAGCAGTACTTC,CASSLRGQGYEQYF
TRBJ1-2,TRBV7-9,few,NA,TGTGCCAGCAGCGGACGGGGGGGATGGATAGGTGGCTACACCTTC,CASSGRGGWIGGYTF
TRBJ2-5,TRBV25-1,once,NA,TGTGCCAGTGAGGGAGAGACCAAGTACTTC,CASEGETKYF
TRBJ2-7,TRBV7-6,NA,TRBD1,TGTGCCAGCAGCTTATCAGGGGGCGGCTACGAGCAGTACTTC,CASSLSGGGYEQYF
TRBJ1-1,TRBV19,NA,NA,TGTGCCAGTAGTATAGGAGCGAACACTGAAGCTTTCTTT,CASSIGANTEAFF
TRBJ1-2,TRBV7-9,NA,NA,TGTGCCAGCAGCTTAAATCAGTATGGCTACACCTTC,CASSLNQYGYTF
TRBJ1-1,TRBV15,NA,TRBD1,TGTGCCACCAGCAGAACAGGGGGTGAAGCTTTCTTT,CATSRTGGEAFF
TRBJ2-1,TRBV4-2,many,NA,TGTGCCAGCAGCCAGGGGGGTGAGCAGTTCTTC,CASSQGGEQFF
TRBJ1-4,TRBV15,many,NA,TGTGCCACCAGCAGAGATGGCAACGTCAGGGTCAATGAAAAACTGTTTTTT,CATSRDGNVRVNEKLFF
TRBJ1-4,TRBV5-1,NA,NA,TGCGCCAGCAGCTCTTCCTGGGAAGGGAGCAATGAAAAACTGTTTTTT,CASSSSWEGSNEKLFF
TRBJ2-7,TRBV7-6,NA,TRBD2,TGTGCCAGCAGCTATCCAAGCGGGGGGCACGAGCAGTACTTC,CASSYPSGGHEQYF
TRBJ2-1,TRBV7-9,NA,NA,TGTGCCAGCAGCTCACAAGGGTACAATGAGCAGTTCTTC,CASSSQGYNEQFF
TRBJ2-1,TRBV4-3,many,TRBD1,TGCGCCAGCAGCCTCAGTCCGGGACAGGGGGGCAATGAGCAGTTCTTC,CASSLSPGQGGNEQFF
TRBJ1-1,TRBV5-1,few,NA,TGCGCCAGCAGCCCGGAAGGGGTTGAGACGTGGAACACTGAAGCTTTCTTT,CASSPEGVETWNTEAFF
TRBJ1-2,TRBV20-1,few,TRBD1,TGCAGTGTTTCCCAACAAGACAGGGGATGGTCTGGGAACTATGGCTACACCTTC,CSVSQQDRGWSGNYGYTF
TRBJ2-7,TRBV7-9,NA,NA,TGTGCCAGCAGCTTAGATGCCGACGAGCAGTACTTC,CASSLDADEQYF
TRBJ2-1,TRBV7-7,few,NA,TGTGCCAGCAGCCGAGAGGTGGGGCCTATTAATGAGCAGTTCTTC,CASSREVGPINEQFF
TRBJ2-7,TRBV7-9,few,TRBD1,TGTGCCAGCAGCTTACTGCTTCCCGGGGACAGGTCCTACGAGCAGTACTTC,CASSLLLPGDRSYEQYF
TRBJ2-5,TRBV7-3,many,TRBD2,TGTGCCAGCAGCTTACTGGGAGCGGGAGGGGGAGAGACCCAGTACTTC,CASSLLGAGGGETQYF
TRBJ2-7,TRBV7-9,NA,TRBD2,TGTGCCAGCAGCTTCGGGCTAGCGGGAGGGCCCCTCTCCTACGAGCAGTACTTC,CASSFGLAGGPLSYEQYF
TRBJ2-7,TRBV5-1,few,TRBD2,TGCGCCAGCAGCCCGGGGACTAGCGGGGTATACGAGCAGTACTTC,CASSPGTSGVYEQYF
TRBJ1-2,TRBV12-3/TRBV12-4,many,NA,TGTGCCAGCAGTTTAGGCGGCTACACCTTC,CASSLGGYTF
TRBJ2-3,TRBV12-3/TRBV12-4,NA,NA,TGTGCCAGCAGTTTTTTAGCTTTCGCAGATACGCAGTATTTT,CASSFLAFADTQYF
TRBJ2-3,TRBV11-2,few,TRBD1,TGTGCCAGCATGGGGTTGGGTGACAGGGAAGCCGGTTTCCACACAGATACGCAGTATTTT,CASMGLGDREAGFHTDTQYF
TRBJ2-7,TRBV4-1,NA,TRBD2,TGCGCCAGCAGCCAAGGGCAGACTAGCTATTCCTACGAGCAGTACTTC,CASSQGQTSYSYEQYF
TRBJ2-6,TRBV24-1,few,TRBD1,TGTGCCACCAGTGATTGGACAGGGGTAATGGCTGGGGCCAACGTCCTGACTTTC,CATSDWTGVMAGANVLTF
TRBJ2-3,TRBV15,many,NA,TGTGCCACCAGCAGACAGGGGGGTACCACAGATACGCAGTATTTT,CATSRQGGTTDTQYF
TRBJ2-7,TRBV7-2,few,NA,TGTGCCAGCAGCCCTACCGGGGGGACAGGTTACTACGAGCAGTACTTC,CASSPTGGTGYYEQYF